This T cell receptor beta chain was identified during a study of OX40 agonist ivuxolimab in advanced cancers. This CDR3 has 15 amino acids. The trim removed 5 bases at V and 7 bases at J, leaving 9 bases unmatched. Germline V lookup: CDR1 MDHEN, CDR2 SYDVKM. The repertoire was sequenced with immunoSEQ multiplex PCR; TCRdb's copy has only in-frame clones and lacks some. The repertoire includes approximately 58,000 clones, about 83% of them detected once, and about 4.8% sits in the top ten. The V call is TRBV28, the J call TRBJ2-4, with 9 bases lining up with TRBD1. This clonotype was obtained from an adult with an advanced solid tumor such as melanoma, head and neck, liver or kidney cancer. Sequenced here: CD4+ or CD8+ T cells sorted from blood, sampled in a trial of the OX40 agonist ivuxolimab. The CDR3: CASSEHGTGMNIQYF. The CDR3 DNA reads TGTGCCAGCAGTGAACACGGGACAGGGATGAACATTCAGTACTTC.